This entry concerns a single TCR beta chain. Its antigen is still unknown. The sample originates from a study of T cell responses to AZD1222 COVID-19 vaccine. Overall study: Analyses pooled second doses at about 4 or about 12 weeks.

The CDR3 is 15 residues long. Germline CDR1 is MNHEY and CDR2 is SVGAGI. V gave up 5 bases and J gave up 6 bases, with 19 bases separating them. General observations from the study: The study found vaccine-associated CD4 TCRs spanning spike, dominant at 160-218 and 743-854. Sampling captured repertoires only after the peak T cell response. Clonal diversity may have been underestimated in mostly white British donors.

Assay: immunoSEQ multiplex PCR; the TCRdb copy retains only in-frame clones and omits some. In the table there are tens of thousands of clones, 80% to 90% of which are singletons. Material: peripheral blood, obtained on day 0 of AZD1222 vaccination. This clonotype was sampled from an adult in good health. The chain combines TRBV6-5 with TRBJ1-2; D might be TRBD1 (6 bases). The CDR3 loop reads CASSPGQLLWDGYTF. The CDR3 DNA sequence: TGTGCCAGCAGTCCAGGACAGTTACTATGGGATGGCTACACCTTC.